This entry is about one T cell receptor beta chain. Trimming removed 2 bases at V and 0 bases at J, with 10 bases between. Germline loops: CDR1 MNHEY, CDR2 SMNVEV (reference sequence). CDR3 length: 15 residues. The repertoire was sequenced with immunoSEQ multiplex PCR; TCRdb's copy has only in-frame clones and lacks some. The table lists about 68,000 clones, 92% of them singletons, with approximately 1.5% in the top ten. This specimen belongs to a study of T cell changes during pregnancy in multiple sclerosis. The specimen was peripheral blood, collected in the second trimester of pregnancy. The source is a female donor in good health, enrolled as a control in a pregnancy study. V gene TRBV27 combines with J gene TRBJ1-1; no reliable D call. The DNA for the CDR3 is TGTGCCAGCAGTTTAAGCGGTCTTATGAACACTGAAGCTTTCTTT. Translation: CASSLSGLMNTEAFF.